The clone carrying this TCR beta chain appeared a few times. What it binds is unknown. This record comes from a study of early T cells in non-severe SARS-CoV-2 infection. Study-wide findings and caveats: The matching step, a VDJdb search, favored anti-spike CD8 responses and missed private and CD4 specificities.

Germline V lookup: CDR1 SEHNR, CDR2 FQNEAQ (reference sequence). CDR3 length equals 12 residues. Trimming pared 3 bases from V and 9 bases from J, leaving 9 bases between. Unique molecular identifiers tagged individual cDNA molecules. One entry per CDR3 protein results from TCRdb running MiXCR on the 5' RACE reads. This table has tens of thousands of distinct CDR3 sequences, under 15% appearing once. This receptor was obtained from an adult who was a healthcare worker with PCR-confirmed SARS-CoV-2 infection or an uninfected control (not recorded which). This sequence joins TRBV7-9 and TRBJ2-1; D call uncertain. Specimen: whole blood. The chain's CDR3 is CASSFMLREQFF. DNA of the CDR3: TGTGCCAGCAGCTTCATGCTGCGTGAGCAGTTCTTC.